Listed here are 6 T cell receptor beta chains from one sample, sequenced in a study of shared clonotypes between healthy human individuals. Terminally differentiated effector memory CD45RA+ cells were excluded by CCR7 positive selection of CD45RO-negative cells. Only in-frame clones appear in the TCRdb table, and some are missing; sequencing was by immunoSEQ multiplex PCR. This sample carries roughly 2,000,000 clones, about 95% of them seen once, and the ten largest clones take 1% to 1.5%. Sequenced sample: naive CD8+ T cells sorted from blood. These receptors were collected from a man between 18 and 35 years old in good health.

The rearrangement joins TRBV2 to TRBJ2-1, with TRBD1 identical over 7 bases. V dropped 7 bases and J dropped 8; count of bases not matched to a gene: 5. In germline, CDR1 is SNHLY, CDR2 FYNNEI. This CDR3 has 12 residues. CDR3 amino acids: CASINRGHEQFF. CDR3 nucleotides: TGTGCCAGCATAAACAGGGGCCATGAGCAGTTCTTC. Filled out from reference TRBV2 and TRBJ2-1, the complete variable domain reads EPEVTQTPSHQVTQMGQEVILRCVPISNHLYFYWYRQILGQKVEFLVSFYNNEISEKSEIFDDQFSVERPDGSNFTLKIRSTKLEDSAMYFCASINRGHEQFFGPGTRLTVL.

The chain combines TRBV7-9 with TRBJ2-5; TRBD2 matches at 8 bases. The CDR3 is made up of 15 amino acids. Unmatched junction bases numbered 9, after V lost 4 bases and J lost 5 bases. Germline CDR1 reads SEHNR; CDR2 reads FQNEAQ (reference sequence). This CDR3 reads CASSYLAGPGETQYF. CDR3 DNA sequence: TGTGCCAGCAGCTACTTAGCGGGGCCGGGGGAGACCCAGTACTTC. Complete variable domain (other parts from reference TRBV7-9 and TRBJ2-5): DTGVSQNPRHKITKRGQNVTFRCDPISEHNRLYWYRQTLGQGPEFLTYFQNEAQLEKSRLLSDRFSAERPKGSFSTLEIQRTEQGDSAMYLCASSYLAGPGETQYFGPGTRLLVL.

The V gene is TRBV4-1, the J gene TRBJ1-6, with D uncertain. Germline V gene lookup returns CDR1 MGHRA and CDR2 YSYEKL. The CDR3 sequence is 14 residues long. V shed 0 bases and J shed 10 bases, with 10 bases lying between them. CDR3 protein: CASSQEGYGSPLHF. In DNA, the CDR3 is TGCGCCAGCAGCCAAGAAGGCTACGGATCACCCCTCCACTTT.

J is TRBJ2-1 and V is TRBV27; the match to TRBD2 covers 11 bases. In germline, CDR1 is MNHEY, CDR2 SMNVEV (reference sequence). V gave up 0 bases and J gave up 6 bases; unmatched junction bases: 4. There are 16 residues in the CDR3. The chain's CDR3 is CASSLSSGRAINEQFF. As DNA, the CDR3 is TGTGCCAGCAGTTTATCTAGCGGGAGGGCCATCAATGAGCAGTTCTTC.

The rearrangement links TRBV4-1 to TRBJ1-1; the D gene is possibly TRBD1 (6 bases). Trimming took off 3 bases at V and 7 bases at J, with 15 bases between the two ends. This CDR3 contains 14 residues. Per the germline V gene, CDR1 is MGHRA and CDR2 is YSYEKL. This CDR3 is CASSHFAGQIEAFF. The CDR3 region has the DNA TGCGCCAGCAGCCATTTCGCCGGACAGATTGAAGCTTTCTTT.

The CDR3 reads CASSYSSDLYGYTF. DNA of the CDR3: TGTGCCAGCAGTTACTCCTCGGACCTATATGGCTACACCTTC. The chain carries TRBV6-5 and TRBJ1-2; no clear D gene. Germline assignment: CDR1 MNHEY and CDR2 SVGAGI. This CDR3 contains 14 residues. Trimming pared 0 bases from V and 5 bases from J, leaving 10 bases between.